One and the same sample provided the 30 T cell receptor beta chains below, sequenced in a study of blood T cell repertoires in COVID-19. TCRdb's copy holds only in-frame clones and misses some; the assay was immunoSEQ multiplex PCR. The data contain some 270,000 clones, about 89% of them singletons. The sample consisted of peripheral blood. The receptors come from a young man with acute or convalescent COVID-19.

The genes are TRBV6-5 and TRBJ1-1; 7 nucleotides agree with TRBD1. Per germline, CDR1 MNHEY and CDR2 SVGAGI. The length of the CDR3 is 15 residues. J gave up 2 bases and V 5 bases, and 8 bases lay outside the gene matches. CDR3 in amino acids: CASSRTGTANTEAFF. CDR3 DNA: TGTGCCAGCAGTCGAACGGGGACAGCCAACACTGAAGCTTTCTTT.

The chain combines TRBV6-5 with TRBJ2-3; D is ambiguous. This CDR3 region has 13 residues. Trimming pared 8 bases from V and 2 bases from J, leaving 11 bases between. Germline V CDR1 and CDR2: MNHEY, SVGAGI. CDR3 DNA: TGTGCCAGCTCGCTATCAATCACAGATACGCAGTATTTT. This codes for CASSLSITDTQYF.

The rearrangement links TRBV19 to TRBJ1-1; no clear D gene. The CDR3 sequence is 14 residues long. Trimming shortened V by 1 base and J by 0 bases, and 6 bases separated the two germline ends. Germline CDR1 reads LNHDA; CDR2 reads SQIVND (reference sequence). CDR3 sequence (DNA): TGTGCCAGTAGTATAGGTCGAGTGAACACTGAAGCTTTCTTT. It yields the protein CASSIGRVNTEAFF.

This clone came up many times. The rearrangement uses TRBV6-4 and TRBJ2-3; TRBD2 is a possible D gene (5 bases). Germline values: CDR1 MRHNA, CDR2 SNTAGT. Trimming shortened V by 4 bases and J by 2 bases, and 10 bases separated the two germline ends. CDR3 length equals 14 residues. The CDR3: CASSGGRDTDTQYF. Here the CDR3 DNA reads TGTGCCAGCAGTGGAGGGCGAGACACAGATACGCAGTATTTT.

The chain employs TRBV15 and TRBJ1-5; 9 nucleotides match TRBD1. This CDR3 is 15 amino acids long. The V segment lost 4 bases and the J segment 1 base; nucleotides outside the gene matches: 2. Germline V CDR1 and CDR2: LNHNV, YYDKDF (reference sequence). CDR3 residues: CATSKGTGSNQPQHF. CDR3 bases: TGTGCCACCAGCAAAGGGACAGGGAGCAATCAGCCCCAGCATTTT. Based on the CDR3 plus reference TRBV15 and TRBJ1-5, the full variable domain is DAMVIQNPRYQVTQFGKPVTLSCSQTLNHNVMYWYQQKSSQAPKLLFHYYDKDFNNEADTPDNFQSRRPNTSFCFLDIRSPGLGDTAMYLCATSKGTGSNQPQHFGDGTRLSIL.

This CDR3 reads CASSHEQDTEAFF. In DNA, the CDR3 is TGCGCCAGCAGCCATGAACAGGACACTGAAGCTTTCTTT. The chain links TRBV4-1 to TRBJ1-1; the D gene is possibly TRBD1 (5 bases). Trimming stripped 3 bases from V and 3 bases from J, with 8 bases between. The CDR3 contains 13 residues. Germline V lookup: CDR1 MGHRA, CDR2 YSYEKL.

The V call is TRBV5-1, the J call TRBJ1-1; 9 bases agree with TRBD1. The CDR3 spans 15 residues. V was clipped by 3 bases and J by 1 base; unmatched bases: 4. Per germline, CDR1 SGHRS and CDR2 YFSETQ. CDR3 residues: CASSSGTGTNTEAFF. The CDR3 region has the DNA TGCGCCAGCAGCTCCGGGACAGGGACGAACACTGAAGCTTTCTTT.

This clone turned up a few times. The gene calls are TRBV28 and TRBJ1-2; TRBD1 might be the D (6 bases). CDR3 length equals 14 residues. Germline V gene lookup returns CDR1 MDHEN and CDR2 SYDVKM. Between the trimmed V and J ends, which lost 7 bases and 4 bases, there was a span of 16 bases. Written as DNA, the CDR3 is TGTGCCAGCACCGAACAGGGATGGAGCTATGGCTACACCTTC. As protein: CASTEQGWSYGYTF.

The chain employs TRBV21-1 and TRBJ2-7; the table's D call, TRBD1, was not checked against the DNA. TRBV21-1 is classified as a pseudogene. This CDR3 is 16 amino acids long. Written as DNA, the CDR3 is TGTGCCAGCAGCAAATTTGGGGGCCCTCAAGGCGGGGAGCAGTACTTC. Protein sequence: CASSKFGGPQGGEQYF.

The rearrangement uses TRBV5-5 and TRBJ1-2; D might be TRBD1 (5 bases). The CDR3 is made up of 16 amino acids. The V end lost 3 bases, the J end lost 2 bases, and 17 bases lay between the germline ends. Germline lookup yields CDR1 SGHKS and CDR2 YYEKEE (reference sequence). CDR3 coding DNA: TGTGCCAGCAGCTCCCTGGGGGGGTCCCCGAACTATGGCTACACCTTC. Translation: CASSSLGGSPNYGYTF.

This chain joins TRBV19 and TRBJ1-6, with D possibly matching TRBD1 (6 bases). The V gene's germline CDR1 is LNHDA and CDR2 SQIVND (reference sequence). Between the trimmed V and J ends, which lost 7 bases and 3 bases, there was a span of 10 bases. This CDR3 is built from 14 residues. CDR3 nucleotide sequence: TGTGCCAGTACCCCGACAGGCTATAATTCACCCCTCCACTTT. This codes for CASTPTGYNSPLHF.

The chain uses TRBV7-9 and TRBJ2-7, with D hard to call. Trimming left V 8 bases short and J 9 bases short, with 20 bases between. This CDR3 is 13 amino acids long. Germline V gene data show CDR1 as SEHNR and CDR2 as FQNEAQ (reference sequence). CDR3 sequence reads: CASCDSASSVQYF. CDR3 DNA sequence: TGTGCCAGCTGTGACTCGGCGAGTTCAGTGCAGTACTTC.

V usage is TRBV11-2 and J usage is TRBJ1-6; 8 nucleotides match TRBD1. Germline values: CDR1 SGHAT, CDR2 FQNNGV. Unmatched junction bases numbered 1, after V lost 0 bases and J lost 12 bases. The CDR3 contains 13 residues. The CDR3 coding sequence is TGTGCCAGCAGCTTAGACAGGGGGCTACCCCTCCACTTT. Its translation: CASSLDRGLPLHF.

The chain uses TRBV6-5 and TRBJ1-1, with D tentatively TRBD1 (6 bases). Trimming left V 7 bases short and J 3 bases short, with 18 bases between. The germline gives CDR1 MNHEY, CDR2 SVGAGI. This CDR3 contains 15 residues. The CDR3 DNA follows: TGTGCCAGCACGTCGGAAGGGGGGGCTGACACTGAAGCTTTCTTT. This translates into CASTSEGGADTEAFF.

This rearrangement joins TRBV28 to TRBJ1-1; no reliable D call. The CDR3 length is 12 residues. Per germline, CDR1 MDHEN and CDR2 SYDVKM. CDR3 residues: CSTGEMNTEAFF. The CDR3 DNA reads TGTAGTACCGGAGAAATGAACACTGAAGCTTTCTTT.

This chain uses TRBV28 with TRBJ2-7, with 8 bases aligning to TRBD2. V shed 5 bases and J 2 bases; nucleotides not matched to a gene: 8. The CDR3 is 15 residues long. Germline values: CDR1 MDHEN, CDR2 SYDVKM. DNA for the CDR3: TGTGCCAGCAGTCCTAACGCGGGAGGCCCCTACGAGCAGTACTTC. It encodes CASSPNAGGPYEQYF. The full variable domain, completed using reference TRBV28 and TRBJ2-7, is DVKVTQSSRYLVKRTGEKVFLECVQDMDHENMFWYRQDPGLGLRLIYFSYDVKMKEKGDIPEGYSVSREKKERFSLILESASTNQTSMYLCASSPNAGGPYEQYFGPGTRLTVT.

The chain links TRBV19 to TRBJ2-3; D ambiguous. V was cut by 2 bases and J by 4 bases, with 16 bases left in between. Looked up from germline, CDR1 is LNHDA and CDR2 is SQIVND (reference sequence). This CDR3 spans 16 amino acids. CDR3 in DNA: TGTGCCAGTAGTATAAGCGACCCCCCCCTAGCAGATACGCAGTATTTT. This encodes CASSISDPPLADTQYF.

The genes are TRBV11-1 and TRBJ2-1; 7 bases agree with TRBD2. The CDR3 length is 14 residues. The V gene end was trimmed by 7 bases and the J gene end by 2 bases; junction bases not matched to a gene: 5. Germline CDR1 is SGHAT and CDR2 is FQDESV (reference sequence). The DNA of the CDR3 is TGTGCCAGCAACGGGGGGTTCACCTACAATGAGCAGTTCTTC. As protein: CASNGGFTYNEQFF.

This chain uses TRBV30 with TRBJ1-6; TRBD1 is a possible D gene (5 bases). CDR3 length equals 14 residues. Deletions cut 4 bases from V and 7 bases from J, with 14 bases between. Germline V gene sequence: CDR1 GTSNPN, CDR2 SVGIG (reference sequence). CDR3 sequence (DNA): TGTGCCTGGACCGGGGGTTCGGGGAATTCACCCCTCCACTTT. Protein: CAWTGGSGNSPLHF.

In regard to this clone: The sample contains more than one DNA sequence encoding this CDR3. The chain employs TRBV11-2 and TRBJ2-1; D not certain. This CDR3 is 16 amino acids long. The germline gives CDR1 SGHAT, CDR2 FQNNGV. The V end was cut by 0 bases, the J end by 0 bases, with 9 bases between. The CDR3 loop reads CASSLERRSSYNEQFF. CDR3 bases: TGTGCCAGCAGCTTAGAGAGAAGGAGCTCCTACAATGAGCAGTTCTTC.

This sequence joins TRBV28 and TRBJ1-2; perhaps TRBD1 as D (5 bases). The ends were cut back, 5 bases at V and 9 bases at J, with 25 bases in the middle. CDR1 MDHEN and CDR2 SYDVKM come from the germline V gene. CDR3 length: 16 residues. CDR3 sequence: CASSRSPSGGRGSYTF. The CDR3 DNA follows: TGTGCCAGCAGTCGGAGCCCGTCGGGTGGAAGGGGTAGCTACACCTTC.

The chain employs TRBV29-1 and TRBJ2-3; D might be TRBD2 (5 bases). V was clipped by 4 bases and J by 0 bases, with 11 bases between them. Germline V gene sequence: CDR1 SQVTM, CDR2 ANQGSEA. The CDR3 spans 14 residues. CDR3 in amino acids: CSVAIRGSTDTQYF. The CDR3 DNA is TGCAGCGTTGCCATCCGGGGTAGCACAGATACGCAGTATTTT.

The chain recombines TRBV5-1 with TRBJ2-2, with D uncertain. Germline V gene data show CDR1 as SGHRS and CDR2 as YFSETQ. The CDR3 contains 15 residues. Trimming shortened V by 4 bases and J by 0 bases, and 10 bases separated the two germline ends. The DNA of the CDR3 is TGCGCCAGCAGCACGACAAACACGAACACCGGGGAGCTGTTTTTT. This gives the protein CASSTTNTNTGELFF.

This clone was recorded only once. The chain is built from TRBV10-2 and TRBJ1-1; D call uncertain. CDR1 WSHSY and CDR2 SAAADI come from the germline V gene. The ends were cut back, 2 bases at V and 0 bases at J, with 16 bases in the middle. The CDR3 has 17 residues. The CDR3 DNA reads TGCGCCAGCAGTGAGGGTCGGTATCCCTGGTTGAACACTGAAGCTTTCTTT. Translated, it gives CASSEGRYPWLNTEAFF.

CDR3 DNA: TGTGCCAGCAGTTATGCCGGGGTCTCGGGCACTGAAGCTTTCTTT. It yields the protein CASSYAGVSGTEAFF. The chain links TRBV6-5 to TRBJ1-1; D is uncertain. The ends were cut back, 3 bases at V and 4 bases at J, with 15 bases in the middle. The germline gives CDR1 MNHEY, CDR2 SVGAGI. The CDR3 is 15 amino acids.

The rearrangement uses TRBV10-3 and TRBJ1-2; D unresolved. The V end lost 10 bases, the J end lost 0 bases, and 15 bases lay between the germline ends. The CDR3 contains 14 residues. Germline assignment: CDR1 ENHRY and CDR2 SYGVKD. DNA for the CDR3: TGTGCCACGGCGACTGACTCAGCTAACTATGGCTACACCTTC. Protein sequence: CATATDSANYGYTF.

V usage is TRBV30 and J usage is TRBJ2-1; D may be TRBD1 (6 bases). The CDR3 runs to 14 residues. Germline V gives CDR1 GTSNPN, CDR2 SVGIG (reference sequence). V shed 4 bases and J shed 1 base, with 11 bases lying between them. CDR3 amino acids: CAWTGVRSYNEQFF. The CDR3 DNA reads TGTGCCTGGACAGGGGTTAGATCCTACAATGAGCAGTTCTTC.

This sequence joins TRBV25-1 and TRBJ2-7; 7 bases match TRBD2. This CDR3 is built from 15 residues. J was trimmed by 1 base and V by 1 base; bases with no gene match: 4. The germline gives CDR1 MGHDK, CDR2 SYGVNS. CDR3 DNA sequence: TGTGCCAGCAGTGAATCCGCGGGGGTGTCCTACGAGCAGTACTTC. Amino acids: CASSESAGVSYEQYF.

This clone was counted only a few times. V and J are TRBV9 and TRBJ2-2; no definite D call. CDR1 and CDR2 from the germline V gene are SGDLS and YYNGEE. V shed 5 bases and J shed 5 bases, with 10 bases lying between them. The CDR3 has 13 residues. The CDR3 DNA reads TGTGCCAGCAGGATAGGCGGTACCGGGGAGCTGTTTTTT. This codes for CASRIGGTGELFF.

The chain employs TRBV5-1 and TRBJ2-1, with TRBD2 matching 13 bases. Germline trimming cut 4 bases from V and 6 bases from J; bases unmatched to any gene: 7. The CDR3 has 16 amino acids. Per the germline V gene, CDR1 is SGHRS and CDR2 is YFSETQ. The CDR3 nucleotides read TGCGCCAGCAGCCTAGCCGGGACTAGCGGGGTCAATGAGCAGTTCTTC. Its translation is CASSLAGTSGVNEQFF.